These 29 T cell receptor beta chains share one sample of origin, sequenced in a study of cytotoxic CD8 clonotypes in ibrutinib-treated CLL. The assay was immunoSEQ multiplex PCR, and TCRdb's table has in-frame clones only and misses some. The sample records around 130,000 clones, 84% being singletons. The specimen was PBMCs, collected after 24 months of ibrutinib treatment. The receptors were gathered from a human donor with chronic lymphocytic leukemia.

This sequence joins TRBV5-1 and TRBJ2-1; D not resolved. CDR3 length: 15 residues. Trimming cost V 0 bases and J 6 bases, with 13 bases left between them. In germline, CDR1 is SGHRS, CDR2 YFSETQ. Here the CDR3 reads CASSLVSNQINEQFF. Written as DNA, the CDR3 is TGCGCCAGCAGCTTGGTCTCGAACCAGATCAATGAGCAGTTCTTC.

The V gene is TRBV9, the J gene TRBJ2-5; TRBD2 aligns across 10 bases. The ends lost 3 bases at V and 4 bases at J; junction bases unmatched: 6. The CDR3 contains 15 residues. Germline V gives CDR1 SGDLS, CDR2 YYNGEE. CDR3 in amino acids: CASSALAGLAETQYF. Here the CDR3 DNA reads TGTGCCAGCAGCGCACTAGCGGGGTTGGCAGAGACCCAGTACTTC.

This chain links TRBV10-2 with TRBJ2-5; TRBD2 agrees at 10 bases. The germline gives CDR1 WSHSY, CDR2 SAAADI. The J segment lost 2 bases and the V segment lost 3 bases, leaving 6 bases of the junction unmatched. This CDR3 spans 16 amino acids. CDR3 sequence reads: CASSDVSGGDQETQYF. In nucleotides, the CDR3 is TGCGCCAGCAGTGATGTGAGCGGGGGGGATCAAGAGACCCAGTACTTC.

The chain recombines TRBV9 with TRBJ2-2, with D hard to call. Germline-derived CDR1 and CDR2 are SGDLS and YYNGEE. There are 13 residues in the CDR3. Trimming took 4 bases from V and 6 from J, leaving 10 bases between them. DNA of the CDR3: TGTGCCAGCAGCTTTACGTTCCCCGGGGAGCTGTTTTTT. It yields the protein CASSFTFPGELFF.

This clone was observed a single time. The chain has TRBV28 and TRBJ1-1, with 10 bases matching TRBD1. The CDR3 totals 15 residues. Germline V gene data show CDR1 as MDHEN and CDR2 as SYDVKM. V dropped 6 bases and J dropped 4; count of bases not matched to a gene: 8. The chain's CDR3 is CASRPRQGAPTEAFF. CDR3 DNA sequence: TGTGCCAGCAGACCCCGACAGGGGGCGCCCACTGAAGCTTTCTTT.

The chain joins TRBV6-1 to TRBJ2-7, with 7 bases lining up with TRBD2. CDR3 length equals 13 residues. The trim removed 0 bases at V and 6 bases at J, leaving 2 bases unmatched. Germline CDR1 reads MNHNS; CDR2 reads SASEGT. CDR3 protein: CASSEARGTEQYF. For the CDR3, the DNA is TGTGCCAGCAGTGAAGCGCGGGGGACCGAGCAGTACTTC.

The chain employs TRBV2 and TRBJ2-3, with 12 bases that match TRBD1. Trimming cost V 0 bases and J 6 bases; bases outside gene matches: 7. Germline assignment: CDR1 SNHLY and CDR2 FYNNEI. The CDR3 runs 17 residues. The CDR3 DNA sequence: TGTGCCAGCAGTGAAGCTCGACCGGGACAGGGGGCCGATACGCAGTATTTT. As protein: CASSEARPGQGADTQYF.

This clone was seen a single time. The rearrangement joins TRBV7-2 to TRBJ2-3, with D perhaps matching TRBD2 (7 bases). Germline V gene lookup returns CDR1 SGHTA and CDR2 FQGNSA. The CDR3 length is 17 residues. The V end was cut by 4 bases, the J end by 2 bases, with 19 bases between. The chain's CDR3 is CASSSPWAGANTDTQYF. CDR3 DNA: TGTGCCAGCAGCTCCCCCTGGGCGGGGGCGAACACAGATACGCAGTATTTT.

This clone has just one count. The CDR3 nucleotides read TGTGCCAGCAGCTTCGGCCGACTAGCGGGGATCGTGAGCGAGACCCAGTACTTC. This sequence encodes CASSFGRLAGIVSETQYF. The rearrangement links TRBV7-8 to TRBJ2-5; 11 nucleotides align to TRBD2. V trimming: 3 bases; J trimming: 5 bases; junction bases outside the gene matches: 14. This CDR3 region has 18 residues. CDR1 and CDR2 from the germline V gene are SGHVS and FQNEAQ.

V and J are TRBV7-2 and TRBJ1-4, with a weak D call TRBD1 (6 bases). The CDR3 runs 15 residues. CDR1 and CDR2 (germline): SGHTA, FQGNSA. Trimming cost V 2 bases and J 7 bases, with 14 bases left between them. The chain's CDR3 is CASSLTQQGGEKLFF. CDR3 sequence (DNA): TGTGCCAGCAGCTTAACCCAACAGGGCGGTGAAAAACTGTTTTTT.

The rearrangement joins TRBV5-5 to TRBJ1-5; D is perhaps TRBD1 (5 bases). The germline V gene has CDR1 SGHKS and CDR2 YYEKEE (reference sequence). V was pared by 4 bases and J by 7 bases, with 21 bases between. The CDR3 loop spans 16 amino acids. CDR3 protein: CASSPTGTPGEQPQHF. DNA for the CDR3: TGTGCCAGCAGCCCAACCGGGACCCCCGGAGAACAGCCCCAGCATTTT.

This chain joins TRBV5-1 and TRBJ1-6; D unresolved. CDR3 size: 14 residues. With 1 base removed from V and 6 bases from J, the gap between germline ends came to 8 bases. Germline V gene sequence: CDR1 SGHRS, CDR2 YFSETQ. CDR3 nucleotides: TGCGCCAGCAGCTTGTTACCGGGTAATTCACCCCTCCACTTT. It specifies CASSLLPGNSPLHF.

This chain connects TRBV6-1 to TRBJ1-2; perhaps TRBD1 as D (5 bases). Between the trimmed V and J ends, which lost 1 base and 6 bases, there was a span of 15 bases. The V gene's germline CDR1 is MNHNS and CDR2 SASEGT. The CDR3 is 15 residues long. The CDR3 loop is CASSEGFWDGDGYTF. The CDR3, as DNA: TGTGCCAGCAGTGAAGGCTTCTGGGACGGAGATGGCTACACCTTC.

The rearrangement uses TRBV9 and TRBJ2-3, with D maybe TRBD2 (5 bases). V lost 4 bases to trimming and J lost 2 bases, with 14 bases between them. Germline V gene data show CDR1 as SGDLS and CDR2 as YYNGEE. This CDR3 comprises 15 residues. The CDR3 is CASSQRNRDTDTQYF. The CDR3 nucleotides read TGTGCCAGCAGCCAGCGGAACAGAGACACAGATACGCAGTATTTT.

This chain uses TRBV5-5 with TRBJ1-2, with unresolved D. The V gene lost 7 bases and the J gene lost 5 bases, with 21 bases spanning the gap. From germline, CDR1 is SGHKS and CDR2 YYEKEE (reference sequence). The CDR3 spans 15 residues. This chain's CDR3 is CASAVKVDSRYGYTF. In nucleotides, the CDR3 is TGTGCCAGCGCGGTTAAGGTAGACTCAAGATATGGCTACACCTTC.

This clone has more than one count but fewer than ten. This chain joins TRBV5-1 and TRBJ2-2; 13 nucleotides align to TRBD2. Germline V gives CDR1 SGHRS, CDR2 YFSETQ. Trimming cost V 0 bases and J 7 bases; bases outside gene matches: 9. The CDR3 spans 18 residues. CDR3 protein: CASSLGTGLAGASGELFF. The CDR3 DNA reads TGCGCCAGCAGCTTGGGTACCGGACTAGCGGGGGCCAGCGGGGAGCTGTTTTTT. Complete variable domain (other parts from reference TRBV5-1 and TRBJ2-2): KAGVTQTPRYLIKTRGQQVTLSCSPISGHRSVSWYQQTPGQGLQFLFEYFSETQRNKGNFPGRFSGRQFSNSRSEMNVSTLELGDSALYLCASSLGTGLAGASGELFFGEGSRLTVL.

The V gene is TRBV7-8, the J gene TRBJ1-1, with D uncertain. V lost 5 bases to trimming and J lost 2 bases, with 9 bases between them. The CDR3 has 13 residues. The germline CDR1 and CDR2 sequences are SGHVS and FQNEAQ. CDR3 nucleotide sequence: TGTGCCAGCAGCCCTCAGATTAACACTGAAGCTTTCTTT. Protein product: CASSPQINTEAFF.

The rearrangement links TRBV18 to TRBJ1-5; no firm D call. Germline V gives CDR1 KGHSH, CDR2 LQKENI. The CDR3 has 16 amino acids. Trimming took off 2 bases at V and 3 bases at J, with 14 bases between the two ends. CDR3 coding DNA: TGTGCCAGCTCACCATCAGTGGGATCGAACAATCAGCCCCAGCATTTT. It specifies CASSPSVGSNNQPQHF. Based on the CDR3 plus reference TRBV18 and TRBJ1-5, the full variable domain is NAGVMQNPRHLVRRRGQEARLRCSPMKGHSHVYWYRQLPEEGLKFMVYLQKENIIDESGMPKERFSAEFPKEGPSILRIQQVVRGDSAAYFCASSPSVGSNNQPQHFGDGTRLSIL.

This rearrangement joins TRBV10-3 to TRBJ2-7, with 8 bases matching TRBD2. Looked up from germline, CDR1 is ENHRY and CDR2 is SYGVKD. Trimming took 4 bases from V and 5 from J; bases not matched to a gene: 7. The CDR3 totals 14 residues. This CDR3 is CAISGTAGANEQYF. The CDR3 nucleotides are TGTGCCATCAGTGGGACAGCGGGGGCGAACGAGCAGTACTTC.

The rearrangement joins TRBV5-4 to TRBJ2-7; the D gene could be TRBD1 or TRBD2 (5 bases each). V lost 1 base, J lost 6 bases, and 14 bases lay in between. In germline, CDR1 is SGHNT, CDR2 YYREEE (reference sequence). The CDR3 runs 14 residues. CDR3 nucleotide sequence: TGTGCCAGCAGCTTGACGCCCGATGGGGGCGAGCAGTACTTC. This encodes CASSLTPDGGEQYF.

The chain combines TRBV15 with TRBJ2-3; 10 nucleotides align to TRBD2. The length of the CDR3 is 16 residues. V lost 1 base to trimming and J lost 2 bases; unmatched junction nucleotides: 3. In germline, CDR1 is LNHNV, CDR2 YYDKDF (reference sequence). The CDR3 sequence is CATSRGTSGDTDTQYF. The CDR3 bases are TGTGCCACCAGCAGAGGGACTAGCGGTGACACAGATACGCAGTATTTT.

This clone was seen just once. The chain is built from TRBV19 and TRBJ2-3; the D is unclear. The CDR3 loop spans 14 amino acids. V gave up 9 bases and J gave up 1 base, with 14 bases separating them. Germline CDR1 is LNHDA and CDR2 is SQIVND (reference sequence). CDR3 DNA: TGTGCCAGCAAAACGGGCGCCGGCACAGATACGCAGTATTTT. It specifies CASKTGAGTDTQYF.

The rearrangement links TRBV5-1 to TRBJ2-1; weak D call: TRBD1 (5 bases). The germline V and J ends were trimmed by 0 bases and 2 bases, with 12 bases remaining between them. The CDR3 is made up of 16 amino acids. CDR1 SGHRS and CDR2 YFSETQ come from the germline V gene. CDR3 loop: CASSLGGRATYNEQFF. DNA of the CDR3: TGCGCCAGCAGCTTGGGAGGCAGGGCGACCTACAATGAGCAGTTCTTC. The full variable domain, rest sourced from reference TRBV5-1 and TRBJ2-1, is KAGVTQTPRYLIKTRGQQVTLSCSPISGHRSVSWYQQTPGQGLQFLFEYFSETQRNKGNFPGRFSGRQFSNSRSEMNVSTLELGDSALYLCASSLGGRATYNEQFFGPGTRLTVL.

The chain combines TRBV7-2 with TRBJ1-3, with a tentative D call TRBD1 (6 bases). V lost 5 bases to trimming and J lost 4 bases, with 15 bases between them. This CDR3 is built from 15 residues. Per germline, CDR1 SGHTA and CDR2 FQGNSA. CDR3 in amino acids: CASSHDGGLGNTIYF. CDR3 DNA: TGTGCCAGCAGCCACGATGGGGGGCTAGGAAACACCATATATTTT.

The chain has TRBV6-5 and TRBJ1-3; D uncertain. With 6 bases removed from V and 4 bases from J, the gap between germline ends came to 7 bases. From germline, CDR1 is MNHEY and CDR2 SVGAGI. This CDR3 is built from 12 residues. This CDR3 is CASSTPGNTIYF. The CDR3 region has the DNA TGTGCCAGCAGCACACCGGGAAACACCATATATTTT.

The rearrangement uses TRBV2 and TRBJ1-4; D ambiguous. Germline CDR1 SNHLY, CDR2 FYNNEI. Trimming pared 5 bases from V and 1 base from J, leaving 11 bases between. This CDR3 region has 15 residues. This CDR3 is CASSQSQLTNEKLFF. The DNA for the CDR3 is TGTGCCAGCAGTCAATCACAGCTAACTAATGAAAAACTGTTTTTT. The full variable domain, rest sourced from reference TRBV2 and TRBJ1-4, is EPEVTQTPSHQVTQMGQEVILRCVPISNHLYFYWYRQILGQKVEFLVSFYNNEISEKSEIFDDQFSVERPDGSNFTLKIRSTKLEDSAMYFCASSQSQLTNEKLFFGSGTQLSVL.

In its sample, this clone was seen a few times. The chain recombines TRBV14 with TRBJ2-5, with 9 bases lining up with TRBD2. Germline V lookup: CDR1 SGHDN, CDR2 FVKESK. The CDR3 spans 17 residues. V gave up 0 bases and J gave up 4 bases; unmatched junction bases: 9. CDR3 coding DNA: TGTGCCAGCAGCCAAGATTTCGGGCCGACTAGCGGAGAGACCCAGTACTTC. Translation gives CASSQDFGPTSGETQYF.

J is TRBJ2-5 and V is TRBV28; the D gene is possibly TRBD2 (6 bases). Germline CDR1 MDHEN, CDR2 SYDVKM. This CDR3 is 13 amino acids long. The V end lost 6 bases, the J end lost 2 bases, and 10 bases lay between the germline ends. This CDR3 reads CASRRGGQETQYF. Written as DNA, the CDR3 is TGTGCCAGCAGGCGGGGTGGGCAAGAGACCCAGTACTTC.

The chain employs TRBV9 and TRBJ2-5; D is uncertain. V lost 1 base to trimming and J lost 4 bases, with 11 bases between them. This CDR3 is 14 amino acids long. From germline, CDR1 is SGDLS and CDR2 YYNGEE. The CDR3 sequence: CASSVSRLGETQYF. The CDR3 bases are TGTGCCAGCAGCGTATCCCGGCTAGGAGAGACCCAGTACTTC.